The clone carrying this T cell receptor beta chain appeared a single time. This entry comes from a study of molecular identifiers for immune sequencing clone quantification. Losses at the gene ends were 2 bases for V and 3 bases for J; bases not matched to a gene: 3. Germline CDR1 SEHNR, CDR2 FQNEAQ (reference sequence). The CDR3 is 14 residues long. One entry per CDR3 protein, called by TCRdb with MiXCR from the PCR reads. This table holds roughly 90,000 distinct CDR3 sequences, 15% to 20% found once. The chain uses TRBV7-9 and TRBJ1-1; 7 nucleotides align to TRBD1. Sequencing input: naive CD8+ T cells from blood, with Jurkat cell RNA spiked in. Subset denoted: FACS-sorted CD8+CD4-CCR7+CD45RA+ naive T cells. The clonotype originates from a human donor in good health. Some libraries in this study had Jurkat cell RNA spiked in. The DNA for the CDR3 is TGTGCCAGCAGCTTACCCGACAGGGACACTGAAGCTTTCTTT. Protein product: CASSLPDRDTEAFF.